What follows are 2 T cell receptor beta chains derived from one specimen sequenced in a study of shared clonotypes between healthy human individuals. The table came from immunoSEQ multiplex PCR; TCRdb's copy has only in-frame clones and leaves some out. The sample has around 1.1 million clones; around 82% are singletons. The sample consisted of memory CD4+ T cells from PBMCs. Subset given: CD45RA-negative fraction. Source of these receptors: a man aged 18 to 35 in good health. Some clones in this sample may be carry-over from other donors' samples.

The chain carries TRBV7-9 and TRBJ2-2; D is uncertain. The CDR3 is 15 amino acids. V was pared by 1 base and J by 5 bases, with 11 bases between. The germline V gene encodes CDR1 SEHNR and CDR2 FQNEAQ (reference sequence). The DNA of the CDR3 is TGTGCCAGCAGCTTAGTCACCCTATTAACCGGGGAGCTGTTTTTT. It translates to CASSLVTLLTGELFF.

This chain links TRBV2 with TRBJ2-7, with 7 bases aligning to TRBD1. CDR3 length equals 15 residues. V trimming: 3 bases; J trimming: 0 bases; junction bases outside the gene matches: 5. Per the germline V gene, CDR1 is SNHLY and CDR2 is FYNNEI. The DNA of the CDR3 is TGTGCCAGCAGTGATGGGACAGACTACTCCTACGAGCAGTACTTC. Translating it yields CASSDGTDYSYEQYF. The complete variable domain, with remaining parts taken from reference TRBV2 and TRBJ2-7, reads EPEVTQTPSHQVTQMGQEVILRCVPISNHLYFYWYRQILGQKVEFLVSFYNNEISEKSEIFDDQFSVERPDGSNFTLKIRSTKLEDSAMYFCASSDGTDYSYEQYFGPGTRLTVT.